Listed below are T cell receptor beta chains from one sample, sequenced in a study of early T cells in non-severe SARS-CoV-2 infection. TCRdb passed the 5' RACE reads through MiXCR, listing each CDR3 protein once. This sample has approximately 70,000 distinct CDR3 sequences, with roughly 9.1% found just once. The sequencing used whole blood, collected at baseline. Receptors were obtained from an adult who was a healthcare worker with PCR-confirmed SARS-CoV-2 infection or an uninfected control (not recorded which). Each CDR3 is given without its conserved first and last residue. Expanded clones get a size class; other rows say once, few or many, or leave the size out.

clone size: .; J gene: TRBJ2-7; CDR3 length: 13; V gene: TRBV21-1; CDR3 protein: ASSPRKGDTYEQY
clone size: .; J gene: TRBJ2-7; CDR3 length: 11; V gene: TRBV5-4; CDR3 protein: ASSLVGGYEQY
clone size: many; J gene: TRBJ1-6; CDR3 length: 12; V gene: TRBV30; CDR3 protein: AWRVGGGNSPLH
clone size: .; J gene: TRBJ1-4; CDR3 length: 11; V gene: TRBV6-5; CDR3 protein: ASSYSGQEKLF
clone size: few; J gene: TRBJ2-1; CDR3 length: 11; V gene: TRBV7-2; CDR3 protein: ASSYDSNNEQF
clone size: few; J gene: TRBJ2-7; CDR3 length: 13; V gene: TRBV11-2; CDR3 protein: ASTPNTGAPYEQY
clone size: few; J gene: TRBJ2-7; CDR3 length: 13; V gene: TRBV4-1; CDR3 protein: ASSPGQGSSYEQY
clone size: few; J gene: TRBJ2-4; CDR3 length: 12; V gene: TRBV29-1; CDR3 protein: SVRLPLAKNIQY
clone size: .; J gene: TRBJ1-5; CDR3 length: 13; V gene: TRBV11-2; CDR3 protein: ASSFDRYSNQPQH
clone size: .; J gene: TRBJ1-4; CDR3 length: 13; V gene: TRBV4-3; CDR3 protein: ASSEQGGANEKLF
clone size: .; J gene: TRBJ1-1; CDR3 length: 11; V gene: TRBV5-1; CDR3 protein: ASSLTPGTEAF
clone size: few; J gene: TRBJ1-2; CDR3 length: 16; V gene: TRBV18; CDR3 protein: ASSPSMFEDRDHYGYT
clone size: many; J gene: TRBJ2-7; CDR3 length: 11; V gene: TRBV20-1; CDR3 protein: SARAKDSYEQY
clone size: .; J gene: TRBJ2-4; CDR3 length: 13; V gene: TRBV5-4; CDR3 protein: ASSPWTSGENIQY
clone size: many; J gene: TRBJ2-2; CDR3 length: 13; V gene: TRBV15; CDR3 protein: ATSRDLGGTGELF
clone size: few; J gene: TRBJ2-5; CDR3 length: 12; V gene: TRBV7-2; CDR3 protein: ASSFNGAQETQY
clone size: .; J gene: TRBJ2-7; CDR3 length: 12; V gene: TRBV27; CDR3 protein: ASSPRGTSYERY
clone size: many; J gene: TRBJ2-1; CDR3 length: 17; V gene: TRBV27; CDR3 protein: ASSSSSGGSPLSYNEQF
clone size: few; J gene: TRBJ1-1; CDR3 length: 10; V gene: TRBV28; CDR3 protein: ASSPSNTEAF
clone size: few; J gene: TRBJ2-5; CDR3 length: 11; V gene: TRBV10-3; CDR3 protein: AISTAAQETQY
clone size: many; J gene: TRBJ1-1; CDR3 length: 12; V gene: TRBV6-5; CDR3 protein: ASRGEGNLAEAF
clone size: .; J gene: TRBJ2-6; CDR3 length: 14; V gene: TRBV5-4; CDR3 protein: ASSLNGNSGANVLT
clone size: few; J gene: TRBJ2-5; CDR3 length: 11; V gene: TRBV20-1; CDR3 protein: SAAGPTQETQY
clone size: few; J gene: TRBJ1-4; CDR3 length: 12; V gene: TRBV6-5; CDR3 protein: ASSYGQGNEKLF